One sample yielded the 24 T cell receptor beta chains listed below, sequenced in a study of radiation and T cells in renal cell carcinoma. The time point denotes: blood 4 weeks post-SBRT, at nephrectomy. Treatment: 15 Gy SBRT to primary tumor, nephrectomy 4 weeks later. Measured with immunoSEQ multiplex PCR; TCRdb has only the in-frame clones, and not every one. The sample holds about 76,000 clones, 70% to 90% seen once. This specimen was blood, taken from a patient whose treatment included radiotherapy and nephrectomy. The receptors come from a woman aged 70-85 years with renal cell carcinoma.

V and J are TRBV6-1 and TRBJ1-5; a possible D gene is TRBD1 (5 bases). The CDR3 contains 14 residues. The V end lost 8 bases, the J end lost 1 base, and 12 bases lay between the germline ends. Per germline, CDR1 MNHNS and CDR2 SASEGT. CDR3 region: CASASRDSNQPQHF. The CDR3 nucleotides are TGTGCCAGCGCCTCCCGGGACAGCAATCAGCCCCAGCATTTT.

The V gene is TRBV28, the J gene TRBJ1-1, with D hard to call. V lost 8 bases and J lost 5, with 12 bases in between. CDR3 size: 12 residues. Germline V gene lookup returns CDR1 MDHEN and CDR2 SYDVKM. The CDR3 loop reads CASYGVGTEAFF. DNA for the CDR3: TGTGCCAGCTACGGGGTTGGAACTGAAGCTTTCTTT.

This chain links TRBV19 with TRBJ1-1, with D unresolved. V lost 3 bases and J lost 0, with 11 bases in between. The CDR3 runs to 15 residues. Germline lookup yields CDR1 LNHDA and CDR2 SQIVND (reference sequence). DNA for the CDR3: TGTGCCAGTAGTATCTGGGGATCTATGAACACTGAAGCTTTCTTT. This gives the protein CASSIWGSMNTEAFF.

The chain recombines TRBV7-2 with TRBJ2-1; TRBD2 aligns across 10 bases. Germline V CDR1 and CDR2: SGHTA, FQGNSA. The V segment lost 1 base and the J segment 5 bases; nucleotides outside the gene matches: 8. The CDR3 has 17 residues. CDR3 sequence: CASSLVVAGGLDNEQFF. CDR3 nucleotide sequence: TGTGCCAGCAGCTTAGTGGTAGCGGGGGGCCTGGACAATGAGCAGTTCTTC.

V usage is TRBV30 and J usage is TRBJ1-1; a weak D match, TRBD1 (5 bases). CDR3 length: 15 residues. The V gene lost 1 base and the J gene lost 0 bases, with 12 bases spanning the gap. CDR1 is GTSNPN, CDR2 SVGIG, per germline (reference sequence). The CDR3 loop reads CAWSGDLWMNTEAFF. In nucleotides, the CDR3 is TGTGCCTGGAGTGGGGACCTGTGGATGAACACTGAAGCTTTCTTT.

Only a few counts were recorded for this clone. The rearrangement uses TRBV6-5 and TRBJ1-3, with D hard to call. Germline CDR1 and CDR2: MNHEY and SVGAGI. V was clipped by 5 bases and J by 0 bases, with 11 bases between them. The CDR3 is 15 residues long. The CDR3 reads CASSPYGLSGNTIYF. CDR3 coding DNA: TGTGCCAGCAGTCCCTACGGCCTCTCTGGAAACACCATATATTTT.

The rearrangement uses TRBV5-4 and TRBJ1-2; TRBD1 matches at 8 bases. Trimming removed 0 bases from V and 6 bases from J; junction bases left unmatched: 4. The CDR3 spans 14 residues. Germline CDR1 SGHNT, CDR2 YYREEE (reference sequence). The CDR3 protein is CASSLADRDHGYTF. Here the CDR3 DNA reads TGTGCCAGCAGCTTGGCGGACAGGGACCATGGCTACACCTTC. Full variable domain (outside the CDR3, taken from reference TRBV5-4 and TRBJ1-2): ETGVTQSPTHLIKTRGQQVTLRCSSQSGHNTVSWYQQALGQGPQFIFQYYREEENGRGNFPPRFSGLQFPNYSSELNVNALELDDSALYLCASSLADRDHGYTFGSGTRLTVV.

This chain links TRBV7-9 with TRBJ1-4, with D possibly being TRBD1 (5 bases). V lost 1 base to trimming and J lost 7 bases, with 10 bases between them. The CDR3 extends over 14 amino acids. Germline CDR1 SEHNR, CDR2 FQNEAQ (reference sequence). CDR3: CASSLETVREKLFF. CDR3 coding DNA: TGTGCCAGCAGCTTAGAGACAGTTCGTGAAAAACTGTTTTTT.

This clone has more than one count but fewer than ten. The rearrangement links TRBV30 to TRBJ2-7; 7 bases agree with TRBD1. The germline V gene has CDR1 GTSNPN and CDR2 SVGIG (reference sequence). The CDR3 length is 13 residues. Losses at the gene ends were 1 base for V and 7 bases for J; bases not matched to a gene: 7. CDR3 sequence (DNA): TGTGCCTGGAGTGCACGACAGGGCAAGGAGCAGTACTTC. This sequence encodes CAWSARQGKEQYF.

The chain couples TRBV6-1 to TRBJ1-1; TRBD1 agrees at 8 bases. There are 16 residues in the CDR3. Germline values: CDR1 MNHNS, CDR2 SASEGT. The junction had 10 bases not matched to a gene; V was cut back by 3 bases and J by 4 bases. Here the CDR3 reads CASSDPGGLRTTEAFF. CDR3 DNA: TGTGCCAGCAGTGACCCAGGGGGCTTAAGGACCACTGAAGCTTTCTTT.

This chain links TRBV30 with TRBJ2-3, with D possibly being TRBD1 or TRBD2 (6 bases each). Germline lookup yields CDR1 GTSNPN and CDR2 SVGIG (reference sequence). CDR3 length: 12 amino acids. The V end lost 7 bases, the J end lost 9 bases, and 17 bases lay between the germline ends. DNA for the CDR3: TGTGCCTCAAACCGCGGGACACCGACGCAGTATTTT. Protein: CASNRGTPTQYF.

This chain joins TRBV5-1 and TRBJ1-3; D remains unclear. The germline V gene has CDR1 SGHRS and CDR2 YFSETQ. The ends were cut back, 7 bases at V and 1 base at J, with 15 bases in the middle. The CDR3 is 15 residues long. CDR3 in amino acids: CASAPAPVSGNTIYF. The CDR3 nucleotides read TGCGCCAGCGCCCCCGCGCCGGTTTCTGGAAACACCATATATTTT.

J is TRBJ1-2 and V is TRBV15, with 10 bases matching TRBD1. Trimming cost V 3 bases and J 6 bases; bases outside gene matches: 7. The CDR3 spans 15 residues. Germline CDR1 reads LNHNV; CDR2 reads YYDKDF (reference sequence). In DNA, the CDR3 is TGTGCCACCAGCAGTTACCAGGGGACAGGGGATGGCTACACCTTC. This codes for CATSSYQGTGDGYTF.

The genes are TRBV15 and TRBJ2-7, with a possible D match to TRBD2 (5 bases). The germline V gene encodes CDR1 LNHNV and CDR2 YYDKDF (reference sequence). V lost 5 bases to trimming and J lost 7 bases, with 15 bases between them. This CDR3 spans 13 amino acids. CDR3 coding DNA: TGTGCCACCAGCGGAGGAAGCCCTAGTGAGCAGTACTTC. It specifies CATSGGSPSEQYF.

CDR3 in amino acids: CASSESRQGPGSYNSPLHF. The CDR3 nucleotides read TGCGCCAGCAGTGAGTCTAGGCAGGGACCAGGCTCCTATAATTCACCCCTCCACTTT. The chain has TRBV10-2 and TRBJ1-6, with D perhaps matching TRBD1 (5 bases). This CDR3 region has 19 residues. The V gene's germline CDR1 is WSHSY and CDR2 SAAADI. V lost 0 bases to trimming and J lost 0 bases, with 15 bases between them.

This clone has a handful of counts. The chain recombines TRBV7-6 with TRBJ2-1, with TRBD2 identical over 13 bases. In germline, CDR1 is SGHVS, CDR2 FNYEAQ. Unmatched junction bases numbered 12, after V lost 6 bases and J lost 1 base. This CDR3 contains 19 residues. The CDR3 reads CASRPTPGLAGFSYNEQFF. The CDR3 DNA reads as TGTGCCAGCAGGCCCACCCCGGGACTAGCGGGGTTTTCCTACAATGAGCAGTTCTTC. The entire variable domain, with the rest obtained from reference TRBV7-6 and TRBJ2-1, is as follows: GAGVSQSPRYKVTKRGQDVALRCDPISGHVSLYWYRQALGQGPEFLTYFNYEAQQDKSGLPNDRFSAERPEGSISTLTIQRTEQRDSAMYRCASRPTPGLAGFSYNEQFFGPGTRLTVL.

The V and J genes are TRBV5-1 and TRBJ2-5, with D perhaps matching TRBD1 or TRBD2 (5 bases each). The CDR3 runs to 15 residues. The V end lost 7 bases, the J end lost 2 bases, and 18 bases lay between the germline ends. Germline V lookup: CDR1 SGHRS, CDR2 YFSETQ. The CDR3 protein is CASLVGDQTQETQYF. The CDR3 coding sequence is TGCGCCAGCCTTGTCGGGGACCAAACTCAAGAGACCCAGTACTTC.

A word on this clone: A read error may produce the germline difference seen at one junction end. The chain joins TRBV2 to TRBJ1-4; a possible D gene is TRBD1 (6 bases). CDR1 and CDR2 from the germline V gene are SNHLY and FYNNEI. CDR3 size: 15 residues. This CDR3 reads CASNEGGVPNEKLFF. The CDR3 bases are TGTGCCAGCAATGAAGGGGGGGTACCCAATGAAAAACTGTTTTTT.

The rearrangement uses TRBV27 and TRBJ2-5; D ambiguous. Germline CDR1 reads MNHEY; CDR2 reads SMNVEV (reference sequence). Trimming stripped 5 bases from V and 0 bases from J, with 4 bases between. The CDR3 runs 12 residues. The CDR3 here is CASSLYQETQYF. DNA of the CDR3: TGTGCCAGCAGTCTGTACCAAGAGACCCAGTACTTC.

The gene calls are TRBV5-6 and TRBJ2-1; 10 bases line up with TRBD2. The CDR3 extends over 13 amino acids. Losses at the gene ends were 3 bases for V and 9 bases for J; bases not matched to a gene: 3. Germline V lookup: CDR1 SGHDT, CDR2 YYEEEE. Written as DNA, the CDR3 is TGTGCCAGCAGCTATCCTAGCGGGGGTGAGCAGTTCTTC. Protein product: CASSYPSGGEQFF.

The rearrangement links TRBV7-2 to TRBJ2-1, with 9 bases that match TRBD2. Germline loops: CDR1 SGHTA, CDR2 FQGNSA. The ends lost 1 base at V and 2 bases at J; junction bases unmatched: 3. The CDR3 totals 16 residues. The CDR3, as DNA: TGTGCCAGCAGCTTAGTCGCTAGCGGGGCCTACAATGAGCAGTTCTTC. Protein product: CASSLVASGAYNEQFF.

CDR3 region: CASSQDTALMNTEAFF. The CDR3 coding sequence is TGTGCCAGCAGCCAAGACACGGCCCTCATGAACACTGAAGCTTTCTTT. The chain joins TRBV4-2 to TRBJ1-1; D gene unclear. Deletions cut 0 bases from V and 0 bases from J, with 11 bases between. The CDR3 runs to 16 residues. Germline assignment: CDR1 LGHNA and CDR2 YNFKEQ.

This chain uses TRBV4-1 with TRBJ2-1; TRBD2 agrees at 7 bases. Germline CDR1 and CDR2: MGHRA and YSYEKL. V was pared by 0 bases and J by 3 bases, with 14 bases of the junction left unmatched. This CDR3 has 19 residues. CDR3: CASSQDHPLGGGRYNEQFF. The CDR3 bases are TGCGCCAGCAGCCAAGATCATCCGTTAGGCGGGGGACGCTACAATGAGCAGTTCTTC.

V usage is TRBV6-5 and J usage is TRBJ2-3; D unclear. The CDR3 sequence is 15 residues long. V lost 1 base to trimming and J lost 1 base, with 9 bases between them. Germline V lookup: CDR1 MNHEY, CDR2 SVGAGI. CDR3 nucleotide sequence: TGTGCCAGCAGTTACTACGGACCCGGCACAGATACGCAGTATTTT. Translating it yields CASSYYGPGTDTQYF.